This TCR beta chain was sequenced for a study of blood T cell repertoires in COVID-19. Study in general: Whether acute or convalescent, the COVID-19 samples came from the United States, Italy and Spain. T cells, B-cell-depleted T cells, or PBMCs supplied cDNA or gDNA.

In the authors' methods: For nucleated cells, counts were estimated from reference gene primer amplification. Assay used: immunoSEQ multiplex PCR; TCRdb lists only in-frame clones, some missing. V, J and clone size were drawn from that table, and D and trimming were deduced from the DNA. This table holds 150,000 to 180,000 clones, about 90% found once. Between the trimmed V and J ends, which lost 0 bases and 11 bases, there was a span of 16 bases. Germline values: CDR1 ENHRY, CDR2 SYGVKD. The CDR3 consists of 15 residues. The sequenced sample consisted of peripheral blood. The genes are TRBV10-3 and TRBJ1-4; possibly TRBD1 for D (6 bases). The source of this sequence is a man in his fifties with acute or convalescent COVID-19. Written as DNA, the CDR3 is TGTGCCATCAGTGAGTCGAAAGGGGGAGTGGAGAAACTGTTTTTT. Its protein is CAISESKGGVEKLFF.